Given below is one TCR beta chain in context. The antigen is undetermined. These data originate in a study of cytomegalovirus exposure and HLA in healthy donors. PCR was performed using 60 Vbeta and 13 Jbeta primers. Profiled with immunoSEQ multiplex PCR; TCRdb holds only in-frame clones, not every one. In all, the sample yields about 130,000 clones. Notes on the study in general: Later analysis identified several of the most significant clusters that appeared linked to common viral pathogens. One later analysis reportedly identified an Asian-associated ancestry cluster that showed fewer N-insertions than the roughly 600-donor mean. Among the CMV-associated chains, three were confirmed in vitro as specific for CMV antigens.

The source of this sequence is a man aged 18 to 29 in good health and CMV-seronegative. The sequenced material came from PBMCs.

CDR3 sequence reads: CASSQDDVPAGVDEQYF. The CDR3 nucleotides are TGTGCCAGCAGCCAAGATGACGTCCCAGCGGGAGTAGACGAGCAGTACTTC. The V call is TRBV14, the J call TRBJ2-7; 8 nucleotides match TRBD2. The CDR3 runs to 17 residues. The V gene's germline CDR1 is SGHDN and CDR2 FVKESK. The junction had 12 bases not matched to a gene; V was cut back by 0 bases and J by 5 bases.